This T cell receptor (beta chain) was captured in a study of shared clonotypes between healthy human individuals. Profiled with immunoSEQ multiplex PCR; TCRdb holds only in-frame clones, not every one. This sample has more than 2 million clones, with 95% found just once. The CDR3 sequence is 15 residues long. The V gene end was trimmed by 5 bases and the J gene end by 5 bases; junction bases not matched to a gene: 9. CDR1 and CDR2 from the germline V gene are GTSNPN and SVGIG (reference sequence). The specimen was naive CD4+ T cells sorted from blood. The subset denotes: CD45RA+ positively selected. This clonotype originated in a man in his late teens or twenties in good health. The rearrangement uses TRBV30 and TRBJ2-3; 11 bases agree with TRBD2. CDR3 sequence: CAWGYSGGVIDTQYF. CDR3 DNA sequence: TGTGCCTGGGGCTATAGCGGGGGGGTTATAGATACGCAGTATTTT.